These 19 T cell receptor beta chains were all obtained from the same sample, sequenced in a study of blood T cell repertoires in COVID-19. Libraries were prepared by immunoSEQ multiplex PCR; TCRdb keeps only in-frame clonotypes and omits some of them. The data hold about 350,000 clones, with about 90% observed a single time. Sequenced sample: PBMCs or T cells enriched from blood (not recorded which). These TCRs come from a woman aged 25-40 years who had recovered from COVID-19.

The chain couples TRBV9 to TRBJ2-3; D uncertain. The V and J ends lost 0 bases and 5 bases respectively, with 4 bases between them. CDR3 length: 12 residues. Germline CDR1 is SGDLS and CDR2 is YYNGEE. CDR3 protein: CASSVALDTQYF. CDR3 DNA: TGTGCCAGCAGCGTAGCCCTAGATACGCAGTATTTT. Full variable domain (missing parts from reference TRBV9 and TRBJ2-3): DSGVTQTPKHLITATGQRVTLRCSPRSGDLSVYWYQQSLDQGLQFLIQYYNGEERAKGNILERFSAQQFPDLHSELNLSSLELGDSALYFCASSVALDTQYFGPGTRLTVL.

DNA of the CDR3: TGTGCCAGCAGTTTTCGATCAGCGGGAGAGCAGTTCTTC. Its protein product is CASSFRSAGEQFF. The genes are TRBV27 and TRBJ2-1; 7 bases are shared with TRBD2. Trimming removed 3 bases from V and 10 bases from J; junction bases left unmatched: 6. This CDR3 is 13 amino acids long. CDR1 MNHEY and CDR2 SMNVEV come from the germline V gene (reference sequence).

CDR3 residues: CASSLKAQGIDYGYTF. As DNA, the CDR3 is TGTGCCAGCAGCTTAAAAGCCCAGGGGATAGACTATGGCTACACCTTC. The genes are TRBV11-2 and TRBJ1-2; possible D gene TRBD1, 6 bases. Germline CDR1 SGHAT, CDR2 FQNNGV. V was cut by 2 bases and J by 3 bases, with 16 bases left in between. The CDR3 sequence is 16 residues long.

J is TRBJ2-2 and V is TRBV5-6; TRBD2 matches at 7 bases. Germline CDR1 and CDR2: SGHDT and YYEEEE. The CDR3 spans 18 residues. Trimming removed 0 bases from V and 6 bases from J; junction bases left unmatched: 14. CDR3 protein: CASSLVGSGTPGPGELFF. The CDR3 DNA is TGTGCCAGCAGCTTGGTCGGGAGCGGGACCCCGGGTCCCGGGGAGCTGTTTTTT.

This chain links TRBV6-5 with TRBJ2-7; 7 bases match TRBD1. Losses at the gene ends were 7 bases for V and 2 bases for J; bases not matched to a gene: 8. This CDR3 is built from 14 residues. Germline V gene data show CDR1 as MNHEY and CDR2 as SVGAGI. The CDR3 DNA follows: TGTGCCAGCACCGTAACCCAGGGGGCCTACGAGCAGTACTTC. Amino acids: CASTVTQGAYEQYF.

This chain joins TRBV24-1 and TRBJ2-7, with a possible D match to TRBD2 (6 bases). V gave up 8 bases and J gave up 7 bases, with 17 bases separating them. The V gene's germline CDR1 is KGHDR and CDR2 SFDVKD. This CDR3 is built from 13 residues. This CDR3 is CATKSAKAGEQYF. The CDR3 region has the DNA TGTGCCACCAAGTCAGCAAAGGCGGGGGAGCAGTACTTC.

J is TRBJ2-2 and V is TRBV18; TRBD1 might be the D (6 bases). Germline V gene data show CDR1 as KGHSH and CDR2 as LQKENI. The CDR3 has 12 residues. The ends were cut back, 6 bases at V and 6 bases at J, with 8 bases in the middle. In DNA form, the CDR3 reads TGTGCCAGCTCGTACAGGGCCGGGGAGCTGTTTTTT. Translating gives CASSYRAGELFF.

The chain is built from TRBV12-3 or TRBV12-4 and TRBJ2-7; 7 bases fit TRBD1. The CDR3 extends over 13 amino acids. Unmatched junction bases numbered 10, after V lost 8 bases and J lost 6 bases. The CDR3 here is CASGKGTVIEQYF. DNA of the CDR3: TGTGCCAGCGGAAAAGGGACAGTCATCGAGCAGTACTTC.

The chain uses TRBV6-2 or TRBV6-3 and TRBJ1-2; the D is unclear. Germline V CDR1 and CDR2: MNHEY, SVGEGT. Trimming left V 0 bases short and J 2 bases short, with 16 bases between. The CDR3 runs 17 residues. The CDR3 loop reads CASSYSPVGSRNYGYTF. The CDR3 DNA sequence: TGTGCCAGCAGTTACTCTCCCGTCGGGTCTAGGAACTATGGCTACACCTTC.

The chain couples TRBV18 to TRBJ2-3; D gene ambiguous. Germline V gene data show CDR1 as KGHSH and CDR2 as LQKENI. Trimming shortened V by 3 bases and J by 3 bases, and 10 bases separated the two germline ends. CDR3 length equals 14 residues. CDR3 sequence reads: CASSPLPRTDTQYF. CDR3 nucleotide sequence: TGTGCCAGCTCACCTTTGCCCAGAACAGATACGCAGTATTTT.

The chain is built from TRBV28 and TRBJ1-3; TRBD1 might be the D (6 bases). Germline CDR1 MDHEN, CDR2 SYDVKM. V was trimmed by 5 bases and J by 0 bases, leaving 11 bases between them. This CDR3 is built from 15 residues. The CDR3 reads CASSPTGISGNTIYF. As DNA, the CDR3 is TGTGCCAGCAGTCCTACAGGGATCTCTGGAAACACCATATATTTT.

This clone was found a few times. The CDR3 spells CASSPPPLYNSPLHF. DNA of the CDR3: TGTGCCAGCAGTCCCCCCCCACTCTATAATTCACCCCTCCACTTT. The chain has TRBV27 and TRBJ1-6; D remains ambiguous. The ends were cut back, 5 bases at V and 3 bases at J, with 11 bases in the middle. This CDR3 contains 15 residues. Germline V lookup: CDR1 MNHEY, CDR2 SMNVEV (reference sequence).

The rearrangement links TRBV5-1 to TRBJ2-3, with 13 bases fitting TRBD2. Losses at the gene ends were 4 bases for V and 8 bases for J; bases not matched to a gene: 13. The CDR3 runs to 17 residues. Germline loops: CDR1 SGHRS, CDR2 YFSETQ. CDR3 nucleotides: TGCGCCAGCAGCCTAGAACTAGCGGGGGGGCCGGACCGTACGCAGTATTTT. Encoded protein: CASSLELAGGPDRTQYF.

This rearrangement joins TRBV20-1 to TRBJ2-7; perhaps TRBD1 as D (5 bases). V lost 3 bases and J 5 bases, leaving 8 bases between the germline ends. This CDR3 spans 11 amino acids. Germline lookup yields CDR1 DFQATT and CDR2 SNEGSKA (reference sequence). The CDR3 bases are TGCAGTGCTAGTCAGGGAAACGAGCAGTACTTC. The encoded protein is CSASQGNEQYF.

This rearrangement joins TRBV10-3 to TRBJ1-2, with TRBD1 matching 10 bases. The CDR3 spans 16 residues. Looked up from germline, CDR1 is ENHRY and CDR2 is SYGVKD. The trim removed 7 bases at V and 0 bases at J, leaving 8 bases unmatched. The CDR3 DNA sequence: TGTGCCATCAACGACAGGGGGCTCGGGGCTAACTATGGCTACACCTTC. Amino acids: CAINDRGLGANYGYTF.

This clone was seen only once. The V call is TRBV19, the J call TRBJ2-7; 9 bases map to TRBD1. CDR1 is LNHDA, CDR2 SQIVND, per germline (reference sequence). The CDR3 runs 16 residues. Trimming removed 3 bases from V and 2 bases from J; junction bases left unmatched: 8. The CDR3 sequence is CASSIQGTGRAYEQYF. CDR3 coding DNA: TGTGCCAGTAGTATTCAGGGGACAGGGAGGGCCTACGAGCAGTACTTC.

The chain uses TRBV2 and TRBJ2-2; 8 positions agree with TRBD1. Germline assignment: CDR1 SNHLY and CDR2 FYNNEI. This CDR3 spans 16 amino acids. Trimming removed 4 bases from V and 2 bases from J; junction bases left unmatched: 6. The CDR3 is CASSVETGDNTGELFF. CDR3 bases: TGTGCCAGCAGTGTCGAGACAGGGGATAACACCGGGGAGCTGTTTTTT.

V and J are TRBV18 and TRBJ2-7; 10 nucleotides line up with TRBD1. Germline CDR1 is KGHSH and CDR2 is LQKENI. The CDR3 length is 16 residues. The V and J ends lost 2 bases and 5 bases, in that order; junction bases with no gene match: 9. The DNA of the CDR3 is TGTGCCAGCTCACCAGGGAAGGGGACAGGGGTCGACGAGCAGTACTTC. Its protein product is CASSPGKGTGVDEQYF.

The chain has TRBV6-4 and TRBJ2-1, with a tentative D call TRBD2 (6 bases). Per germline, CDR1 MRHNA and CDR2 SNTAGT. The germline V and J ends were trimmed by 2 bases and 7 bases, with 15 bases remaining between them. This CDR3 has 15 residues. In nucleotides, the CDR3 is TGTGCCAGCAGTGACGGGGGGTTGGCAAATAATGAGCAGTTCTTC. This translates into CASSDGGLANNEQFF.